The entry below gives a single TCR beta chain sequence along with its context. The antigen is undetermined. This sample stems from a study of blood T cells in healthy people across ages. Study outcomes and limitations: Both naive CD4+ cell counts and diversity were greater in long-lived donors than in aged donors.

Germline CDR1 and CDR2: MNHEY and SMNVEV (reference sequence). The CDR3 runs 17 residues. V was clipped by 2 bases and J by 3 bases; unmatched bases: 7. Then a second PCR, running about 6 to 12 cycles, was carried out with a sample-barcoded 5' primer and a J-beta primer mix. TCRdb reprocessed the 5' RACE reads with MiXCR, giving one entry per CDR3 protein. The sample consists of approximately 940,000 distinct CDR3 sequences, approximately 49% of them appearing once. Aged about 6 to 100, donors were systemically healthy Caucasians from Russia. This receptor was obtained from a man younger than 45 in good health. The rearrangement links TRBV27 to TRBJ2-2; 9 positions agree with TRBD2. The specimen was blood. CDR3 in DNA: TGTGCCAGCAGTTTAGAGAGCGGGGGGACTTACACCGGGGAGCTGTTTTTT. Residues: CASSLESGGTYTGELFF.